This T cell receptor beta chain was profiled in a study of human T cells and chemical hapten exposure (dated by TCRdb to the early 2020s). A note on the overall study: Libraries were pooled for sequencing, and variation in per-sample TCR yields was attributed mainly to small differences in library volumes within the pool. This study followed changes in the peripheral blood TCR repertoire in vivo during primary and secondary sensitization of alopecia patients to the hapten diphenylcyclopropenone (DPC). Both TCR alpha and TCR beta chains were sequenced from each blood RNA sample.

To prepare the library, RACE was applied. Sequencing relied on a NextSeq 500. Library preparation attached unique molecular identifiers to individual cDNA molecules for quantitative, reproducible TCR counting. The paper's processing steps were these. A median of about 89,000 TCRs per sample was observed, with a range of about 23,224 to 690,600. The Decombinator software suite was used to annotate V, J and CDR3 in the TCR reads. For the PS versus PT1 abundance plots, all samples were subsampled to the same number of TCRs (28,000). TCRs were defined as expanded if absent before sensitization and observed at least eight times at the 2-week time point. TCRdb passed the public sequencing reads through fastp at Q25 and MiXCR, retaining productive beta sequences. Identical CDR3 protein sequences are pooled into one entry, listed with their most common genes and DNA. TCRdb, rather than the study authors, made the V and J calls. The sample table contains 30,000 to 35,000 distinct CDR3 sequences; only one count was recorded for roughly 5.4% of them. Roughly 12% of the sample is taken by the ten largest.

Study-wide findings and limitations: No change with DPC sensitization was found in the number of TCRs above 1 in 1000 frequency, and no evidence of global repertoire structure alterations was found. After repeated subsampling, changes were observed in the strength of the expansion versus patch-test correlation and in the threshold at which the correlation became significant.

The germline ends are 10 bases apart after V is trimmed by 0 bases and J by 5 bases. The germline V gene provides CDR1 SGHTA and CDR2 FQGNSA. Reading from cysteine to phenylalanine, the CDR3 counts 15 amino acids. Only the CDR3 part of the read is kept: 45 bases, read in frame from the first base. This clonotype occurred many times. Its antigen is not yet known. Base quality data are lacking; no much larger clone is found one base away. The sample's time point label, in plain terms: healthy volunteer bleed at 6 weeks. Total RNA was extracted from unfractionated whole blood that had been collected in Tempus Blood RNA tubes. Five or six healthy volunteers served as TCR sequencing controls and were bled at day 0, 2 weeks and 6 weeks.

The chain is encoded by TRBV7-2 joined to TRBJ1-4; TRBD1 is a weak D gene call, 5 bases matching. The sample consisted of whole blood. This sequence originates from a human donor in good health. Some clones in this sample may be carry-over from other donors' samples. The nucleotides are TGTGCCAGCAGCTTAGCGGCAGGGTGGAATGAAAAACTGTTTTTT. Translation gives CASSLAAGWNEKLFF.